One sample yielded the 26 T cell receptor beta chains listed below, sequenced in a study of blood T cell repertoires in COVID-19. TCRdb keeps only in-frame clones here, not all; method: immunoSEQ multiplex PCR. The sample lists 250,000 to 350,000 clones; 88% were seen once. Sequencing used PBMCs or T cells enriched from blood (not recorded which). The receptors were gathered from a woman between 50 and 59 years old who had recovered from COVID-19.

V gene TRBV28 combines with J gene TRBJ2-1, with D possibly matching TRBD2 (5 bases). Trimming removed 2 bases from V and 11 bases from J, with 7 bases in between. This CDR3 comprises 11 residues. Looked up from germline, CDR1 is MDHEN and CDR2 is SYDVKM. The CDR3 region has the DNA TGTGCCAGCAGTTTACCGGGGAAGCAGTTCTTC. Translated, it gives CASSLPGKQFF.

The rearrangement joins TRBV9 to TRBJ1-4; D is possibly TRBD1 (6 bases). Germline V gene lookup returns CDR1 SGDLS and CDR2 YYNGEE. V was trimmed by 0 bases and J by 6 bases, leaving 15 bases between them. The CDR3 extends over 16 amino acids. The CDR3 DNA reads TGTGCCAGCAGCGTAGGAGCCAGGGACACCGATGAAAAACTGTTTTTT. Translating it yields CASSVGARDTDEKLFF.

The rearrangement uses TRBV28 and TRBJ2-7; 10 bases line up with TRBD2. The trim removed 5 bases at V and 2 bases at J, leaving 15 bases unmatched. The CDR3 runs 18 residues. From germline, CDR1 is MDHEN and CDR2 SYDVKM. The CDR3 loop is CASSPSIVAGGSTYEQYF. CDR3 in DNA: TGTGCCAGCAGTCCGAGTATTGTAGCGGGAGGATCCACCTACGAGCAGTACTTC.

V is TRBV7-2 and J is TRBJ1-5; D call uncertain. CDR3 length: 13 amino acids. V lost 0 bases, J lost 7 bases, and 7 bases lay in between. The germline V gene encodes CDR1 SGHTA and CDR2 FQGNSA. The CDR3 DNA is TGTGCCAGCAGCTTAGCGAGGGAGCAGCCCCAGCATTTT. This gives the protein CASSLAREQPQHF.

The genes are TRBV30 and TRBJ1-6; TRBD1 matches at 9 bases. The CDR3 contains 17 residues. Germline loops: CDR1 GTSNPN, CDR2 SVGIG (reference sequence). The V segment lost 4 bases and the J segment 2 bases; nucleotides outside the gene matches: 9. The CDR3 coding sequence is TGTGCCTGGACCATCCGGACAGGGGAACCCTATAATTCACCCCTCCACTTT. Translation: CAWTIRTGEPYNSPLHF.

The V and J genes are TRBV7-8 and TRBJ2-7; a possible D gene is TRBD1 (6 bases). Germline CDR1 and CDR2: SGHVS and FQNEAQ. The ends were cut back, 5 bases at V and 0 bases at J, with 14 bases in the middle. The length of the CDR3 is 15 residues. As DNA, the CDR3 is TGTGCCAGCAGCCTAGAGACAGGAAGCTCCTACGAGCAGTACTTC. It specifies CASSLETGSSYEQYF.

The V call is TRBV13, the J call TRBJ2-3; TRBD2 might be the D (6 bases). The germline V gene encodes CDR1 PRHDT and CDR2 FYEKMQ (reference sequence). The CDR3 runs 14 residues. V lost 5 bases to trimming and J lost 6 bases, with 15 bases between them. The CDR3 loop is CASSPAGGRDTQYF. The CDR3 nucleotides read TGTGCCAGCAGCCCCGCCGGAGGGCGCGATACGCAGTATTTT.

CDR3 nucleotide sequence: TGTGCCAGCAGCGAGGACAGGGCCTATAATTCACCCCTCCACTTT. As protein: CASSEDRAYNSPLHF. This chain joins TRBV3-1 (or the pseudogene TRBV3-2) and TRBJ1-6; 8 positions agree with TRBD1. J was trimmed by 2 bases and V by 5 bases; bases with no gene match: 2. This CDR3 region has 15 residues. CDR1 and CDR2 from the germline V gene are LGHDT and YNNKEL (reference sequence).

This clone was seen a handful of times. The J gene is TRBJ2-7, the V gene TRBV12-3 or TRBV12-4; possible D gene TRBD1, 6 bases. V lost 6 bases to trimming and J lost 5 bases, with 11 bases between them. This CDR3 region has 12 residues. CDR3 loop: CASSYRVHEQYF. CDR3 coding DNA: TGTGCCAGCAGCTACAGGGTCCACGAGCAGTACTTC.

The chain recombines TRBV7-9 with TRBJ1-2; 9 bases align to TRBD1. With 3 bases clipped from V and 7 bases from J, the junction kept 6 bases outside the gene matches. Germline CDR1 is SEHNR and CDR2 is FQNEAQ (reference sequence). CDR3 length: 14 amino acids. CDR3 loop: CASSFPTGGSGYTF. The DNA of the CDR3 is TGTGCCAGCAGCTTTCCTACAGGGGGCTCTGGCTACACCTTC.

The V call is TRBV11-3, the J call TRBJ2-2; D is undetermined. The V gene's germline CDR1 is SGHNT and CDR2 YENEEA. The CDR3 length is 14 residues. Trimming removed 5 bases at V and 1 base at J, with 8 bases between. CDR3 nucleotide sequence: TGTGCCAGCAGCCCCCGACAGAACACCGGGGAGCTGTTTTTT. Its translation is CASSPRQNTGELFF.

The chain uses TRBV27 and TRBJ2-2; 8 bases map to TRBD2. The CDR3 totals 16 residues. With 3 bases clipped from V and 0 bases from J, the junction kept 3 bases outside the gene matches. In germline, CDR1 is MNHEY, CDR2 SMNVEV (reference sequence). The CDR3 nucleotides read TGTGCCAGCAGTTTTGGTAGCGGGGCGAACACCGGGGAGCTGTTTTTT. It is translated as CASSFGSGANTGELFF.

The CDR3 is CATRGGGVEKLFF. CDR3 DNA: TGTGCCACCCGCGGGGGGGGAGTCGAAAAACTGTTTTTT. The genes are TRBV6-5 and TRBJ1-4, with a possible D match to TRBD1 (5 bases). V gave up 10 bases and J gave up 8 bases, with 17 bases separating them. The germline CDR1 and CDR2 sequences are MNHEY and SVGAGI. The CDR3 loop spans 13 amino acids.

This chain joins TRBV5-1 and TRBJ2-1; TRBD2 aligns across 14 bases. The length of the CDR3 is 16 residues. With V trimmed by 4 bases and J by 8 bases, 8 bases remained unmatched. Germline CDR1 SGHRS, CDR2 YFSETQ. For the CDR3, the DNA is TGCGCCAGCAGCGGCACCGGGACTAGCGGGAGCGATGAGCAGTTCTTC. This codes for CASSGTGTSGSDEQFF.

The chain recombines TRBV5-5 with TRBJ2-3, with D possibly being TRBD2 (6 bases). This CDR3 is built from 14 residues. The germline V and J ends were trimmed by 4 bases and 2 bases, with 11 bases remaining between them. The germline V gene encodes CDR1 SGHKS and CDR2 YYEKEE (reference sequence). The CDR3 nucleotides are TGTGCCAGCAGCGGAGGACTAAACACAGATACGCAGTATTTT. Protein sequence: CASSGGLNTDTQYF.

The rearrangement links TRBV29-1 to TRBJ2-3; D ambiguous. Between the trimmed V and J ends, which lost 4 bases and 0 bases, there was a span of 14 bases. The CDR3 spans 15 residues. Germline CDR1 SQVTM, CDR2 ANQGSEA. CDR3 bases: TGCAGCGTTGTTCACGGGTCGGCTAGCACAGATACGCAGTATTTT. Amino acids: CSVVHGSASTDTQYF.

This chain connects TRBV4-2 to TRBJ1-1; D might be TRBD1 (6 bases). Trimming stripped 0 bases from V and 4 bases from J, with 9 bases between. Germline loops: CDR1 LGHNA, CDR2 YNFKEQ. The CDR3 covers 14 residues. CDR3 loop: CASSQETGLTEAFF. In DNA, the CDR3 is TGTGCCAGCAGCCAAGAAACAGGGCTCACTGAAGCTTTCTTT.

V usage is TRBV27 and J usage is TRBJ1-6, with a possible D match to TRBD1 (6 bases). Trimming left V 4 bases short and J 4 bases short, with 20 bases between. Germline V gene sequence: CDR1 MNHEY, CDR2 SMNVEV (reference sequence). This CDR3 spans 18 amino acids. DNA for the CDR3: TGTGCCAGCAGTTCCCCCGGGCAGGGGAGCCCGTATAATTCACCCCTCCACTTT. Protein product: CASSSPGQGSPYNSPLHF.

This clone appeared once. This chain links TRBV7-8 with TRBJ1-2; 8 bases fit TRBD1. This CDR3 spans 14 amino acids. In germline, CDR1 is SGHVS, CDR2 FQNEAQ. With 3 bases clipped from V and 4 bases from J, the junction kept 4 bases outside the gene matches. Written as DNA, the CDR3 is TGTGCCAGCAGCTTTTGGGACAGGACCTATGGCTACACCTTC. Translating gives CASSFWDRTYGYTF.

This sequence joins TRBV2 and TRBJ1-5; D perhaps matches TRBD1 (5 bases). Germline-derived CDR1 and CDR2 are SNHLY and FYNNEI. The length of the CDR3 is 15 residues. V lost 6 bases to trimming and J lost 0 bases, with 12 bases between them. CDR3 protein: CASRPDSFSNQPQHF. In DNA form, the CDR3 reads TGTGCCAGCAGACCCGACAGTTTTAGCAATCAGCCCCAGCATTTT.

The rearrangement joins TRBV4-3 to TRBJ2-3, with 13 positions matching TRBD2. Germline trimming cut 0 bases from V and 4 bases from J; bases unmatched to any gene: 7. CDR1 LGHNA and CDR2 YSLEER come from the germline V gene. CDR3 length equals 18 residues. This chain's CDR3 is CASSQDITSGRGSDTQYF. The CDR3 nucleotides are TGCGCCAGCAGCCAAGATATAACTAGCGGGAGGGGATCAGATACGCAGTATTTT.

The chain couples TRBV19 to TRBJ2-7; 10 positions match TRBD2. In germline, CDR1 is LNHDA, CDR2 SQIVND (reference sequence). The CDR3 totals 16 residues. The trim removed 5 bases at V and 6 bases at J, leaving 13 bases unmatched. Here the CDR3 DNA reads TGTGCCAGTAGTCCTTCTGGGCTAGCGGGAGTTCCCGAGCAGTACTTC. The encoded protein is CASSPSGLAGVPEQYF.

The chain uses TRBV19 and TRBJ1-1, with D unclear. Trimming left V 7 bases short and J 11 bases short, with 11 bases between. Looked up from germline, CDR1 is LNHDA and CDR2 is SQIVND (reference sequence). CDR3 length: 10 amino acids. CDR3 coding DNA: TGTGCCAGTAAAGAGGGCGATGCTTTCTTT. This codes for CASKEGDAFF.

The chain has TRBV11-2 and TRBJ2-1; 8 bases are a match to TRBD2. Germline V CDR1 and CDR2: SGHAT, FQNNGV. This CDR3 is built from 14 residues. After removal of 2 bases from V and 8 bases from J, the junction contained 5 bases not matched to a gene. Here the CDR3 reads CASSLFLAGDEQFF. DNA of the CDR3: TGTGCCAGCAGCTTATTTCTAGCGGGTGATGAGCAGTTCTTC.

This clone was counted a few times. The gene calls are TRBV7-9 and TRBJ2-5; 12 nucleotides agree with TRBD1. This CDR3 is built from 15 residues. The germline CDR1 and CDR2 sequences are SEHNR and FQNEAQ (reference sequence). Trimming cost V 7 bases and J 4 bases; bases outside gene matches: 7. In DNA, the CDR3 is TGTGCCAGCACCCGGGGACAGGGGGCGTCAGAGACCCAGTACTTC. It encodes CASTRGQGASETQYF.

J is TRBJ1-6 and V is TRBV7-9; TRBD1 aligns across 7 bases. Germline V CDR1 and CDR2: SEHNR, FQNEAQ (reference sequence). V shed 0 bases and J 6 bases; nucleotides not matched to a gene: 8. The CDR3 totals 17 residues. CDR3 loop: CASSLASIQGSNSPLHF. CDR3 coding DNA: TGTGCCAGCAGCTTAGCGTCGATACAGGGGAGTAATTCACCCCTCCACTTT.